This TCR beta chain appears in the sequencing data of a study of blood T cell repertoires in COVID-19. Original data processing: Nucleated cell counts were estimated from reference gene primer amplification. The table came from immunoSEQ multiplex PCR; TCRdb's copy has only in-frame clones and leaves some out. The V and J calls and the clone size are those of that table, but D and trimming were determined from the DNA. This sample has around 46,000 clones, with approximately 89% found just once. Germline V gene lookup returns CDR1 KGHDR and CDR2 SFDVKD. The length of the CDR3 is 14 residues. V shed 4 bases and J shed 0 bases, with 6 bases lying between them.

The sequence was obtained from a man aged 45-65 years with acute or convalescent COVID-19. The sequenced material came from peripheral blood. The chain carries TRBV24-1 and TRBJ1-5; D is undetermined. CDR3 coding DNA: TGTGCCACCAGTGAGTCCGTTAGCAATCAGCCCCAGCATTTT. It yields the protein CATSESVSNQPQHF.